One and the same sample provided the 11 T cell receptor beta chains below, sequenced in a study of T cells in Graves' hyperthyroidism and ophthalmopathy. Amplification yielded TCR beta CDR3 regions, with RNA transcripts as the source. First-round RT-PCR with HTBI primers amplified the TCR CDR3 region. TCRdb reprocessed the multiplex PCR reads with MiXCR, giving one entry per CDR3 protein. This table has 360,000 or so distinct CDR3 sequences, approximately 19% appearing once. The material sequenced was blood. The source of these receptors is a woman between 18 and 30 years old with Graves' hyperthyroidism.

This clonotype was seen repeatedly, ten times or more. The rearrangement uses TRBV28 and TRBJ1-3; 8 bases are shared with TRBD1. This CDR3 has 15 amino acids. J lost 0 bases, V lost 7 bases, and 5 bases had no gene match. In germline, CDR1 is MDHEN, CDR2 SYDVKM. Here the CDR3 DNA reads TGTGCCAGCAAGACTCAGGGGGCCTCTGGAAACACCATATATTTT. This gives the protein CASKTQGASGNTIYF.

This clonotype has a count of ten or more. V gene TRBV9 combines with J gene TRBJ1-1; D not certain. V shed 1 base and J shed 0 bases, with 7 bases lying between them. The CDR3 is 14 residues long. Germline loops: CDR1 SGDLS, CDR2 YYNGEE. The CDR3 DNA reads TGTGCCAGCAGCGTACTCCAGGTGAACACTGAAGCTTTCTTT. The encoded protein is CASSVLQVNTEAFF. Complete variable domain (other parts from reference TRBV9 and TRBJ1-1): DSGVTQTPKHLITATGQRVTLRCSPRSGDLSVYWYQQSLDQGLQFLIQYYNGEERAKGNILERFSAQQFPDLHSELNLSSLELGDSALYFCASSVLQVNTEAFFGQGTRLTVV.

This clonotype was detected ten times or more. This sequence joins TRBV18 and TRBJ2-5; D ambiguous. This CDR3 region has 14 residues. The V gene's germline CDR1 is KGHSH and CDR2 LQKENI. V was shortened by 0 bases and J by 1 base, with 6 bases between the two germline ends. CDR3 nucleotide sequence: TGTGCCAGCTCACCACCTGCACCCCAAGAGACCCAGTACTTC. It encodes CASSPPAPQETQYF.

This clonotype was seen more than once but under ten times. The rearrangement uses TRBV7-3 and TRBJ2-2; no definite D call. Germline V gene sequence: CDR1 SGHTA, CDR2 FQGTGA. V lost 2 bases, J lost 6 bases, and 7 bases lay in between. CDR3 size: 13 residues. The DNA for the CDR3 is TGTGCCAGCAGCTTACTGCATGCCGGGGAGCTGTTTTTT. This sequence encodes CASSLLHAGELFF.

To note about this clonotype: Just one base apart from a much larger clone, this may be a read error. The chain links TRBV27 to TRBJ2-7, with TRBD1 matching 8 bases. Germline CDR1 is MNHEY and CDR2 is SMNVEV (reference sequence). This CDR3 is built from 17 residues. CDR3 region: CASSLSSYRGTLYEQCF. CDR3 coding DNA: TGTGCCAGCAGTTTATCCAGCTACAGGGGGACCCTCTACGAGCAGTGCTTC.

V and J are TRBV28 and TRBJ2-3, with a weak D call TRBD1 (6 bases). Trimming removed 2 bases at V and 2 bases at J, with 8 bases between. The CDR3 length is 14 residues. Germline CDR1 and CDR2: MDHEN and SYDVKM. For the CDR3, the DNA is TGTGCCAGCAGTTTAAGGGACAACACAGATACGCAGTATTTT. Translating it yields CASSLRDNTDTQYF.

This chain uses TRBV12-3 or TRBV12-4 with TRBJ2-3; 8 bases agree with TRBD2. J was trimmed by 4 bases and V by 6 bases; bases with no gene match: 0. The CDR3 runs 12 residues. CDR3 nucleotide sequence: TGTGCCAGCAGGCGGGAGGCAGATACGCAGTATTTT. Protein sequence: CASRREADTQYF.

The CDR3 region is CASSRSTGQGYEQYF. The CDR3 bases are TGCGCCAGCAGCCGCAGTACGGGACAGGGGTACGAGCAGTACTTC. This sequence joins TRBV4-1 and TRBJ2-7; 10 nucleotides match TRBD1. V trimming: 4 bases; J trimming: 4 bases; junction bases outside the gene matches: 7. Germline assignment: CDR1 MGHRA and CDR2 YSYEKL. This CDR3 comprises 15 residues.

The chain has TRBV4-1 and TRBJ2-1; TRBD1 matches 9 bases. The CDR3 is made up of 14 amino acids. Germline V lookup: CDR1 MGHRA, CDR2 YSYEKL. Trimming at V came to 4 bases and at J to 7 bases, leaving 5 bases not matched to a gene. The CDR3 bases are TGCGCCAGCAGCCCGGGACAGGGCGGGAATGAGCAGTTCTTC. This gives the protein CASSPGQGGNEQFF.

This clonotype was recorded at least ten times. The V gene is TRBV19, the J gene TRBJ2-2; D might be TRBD2 (6 bases). V was clipped by 3 bases and J by 4 bases, with 9 bases between them. Germline V lookup: CDR1 LNHDA, CDR2 SQIVND (reference sequence). This CDR3 comprises 14 residues. CDR3 DNA: TGTGCCAGTAGTATTTACGGGGGCACCGGGGAGCTGTTTTTT. Translated: CASSIYGGTGELFF.

In regard to this clonotype: A junction boundary mismatches the germline segment, possibly from a read error. The rearrangement links TRBV6-4 to TRBJ2-7, with 7 bases matching TRBD1. The CDR3 contains 21 residues. Germline CDR1 reads MRHNA; CDR2 reads SNTAGT. CDR3 residues: CARWVSTRDSERSENFYEHYF. In nucleotides, the CDR3 is TGTGCCAGGTGGGTCTCAACCCGGGACAGTGAAAGGTCGGAGAATTTCTACGAGCATTACTTC.